A selection of T cell receptor beta chains follows, all from one sample in a study of shared clonotypes between healthy human individuals. Assay used: immunoSEQ multiplex PCR; TCRdb lists only in-frame clones, some missing. Here the sample spans around 2.1 million clones, 85% to 95% being singletons. Sample: naive CD8+ T cells from PBMCs. The receptors derive from a man aged 18 to 30 in good health. Some clones in this sample may be carry-over from other donors' samples. CDR3s include the opening cysteine and the closing phenylalanine or tryptophan. D genes are given only for firm matches.

CDR3 length: 13; D gene: TRBD2; V gene: TRBV6-1; J gene: TRBJ2-3; CDR3 DNA: TGTGCCAGCAGTGGGTTAGCGGGTGATACGCAGTATTTT; CDR3 protein: CASSGLAGDTQYF
CDR3 length: 14; D gene: TRBD2; V gene: TRBV6-5; J gene: TRBJ2-3; CDR3 DNA: TGTGCCAGCAGTTACAATAGCGGGGAGGATACGCAGTATTTT; CDR3 protein: CASSYNSGEDTQYF
CDR3 length: 16; D gene: TRBD2; V gene: TRBV19; J gene: TRBJ2-1; CDR3 DNA: TGTGCCAGTAGTATAAACCCGCTAGCGGGAGGGCATGAGCAGTTCTTC; CDR3 protein: CASSINPLAGGHEQFF
CDR3 length: 14; D gene: NA; V gene: TRBV14; J gene: TRBJ1-3; CDR3 DNA: TGTGCCAGCAGCCCCCGGACCTCTGGAAACACCATATATTTT; CDR3 protein: CASSPRTSGNTIYF
CDR3 length: 15; D gene: NA; V gene: TRBV27; J gene: TRBJ1-5; CDR3 DNA: TGTGCCAGCAGTTTAAGGGGGGGGTGGAATCAGCCCCAGCATTTT; CDR3 protein: CASSLRGGWNQPQHF
CDR3 length: 13; D gene: NA; V gene: TRBV19; J gene: TRBJ2-3; CDR3 DNA: TGTGCGAGTCATCAGTCCGTCACAGATACGCAGTATTTT; CDR3 protein: CASHQSVTDTQYF
CDR3 length: 16; D gene: NA; V gene: TRBV9; J gene: TRBJ1-1; CDR3 DNA: TGTGCCAGCAGCGTAGGGGGATACCGGAGGAACACTGAAGCTTTCTTT; CDR3 protein: CASSVGGYRRNTEAFF
CDR3 length: 16; D gene: NA; V gene: TRBV19; J gene: TRBJ2-5; CDR3 DNA: TGTGCCAGTAGTACCTCCCCGAGGAGACTCCAAGAGACCCAGTACTTC; CDR3 protein: CASSTSPRRLQETQYF
CDR3 length: 13; D gene: NA; V gene: TRBV28; J gene: TRBJ1-5; CDR3 DNA: TGTGCCAGCAGTTTAACCGGAAACCAGCCCCAGCATTTT; CDR3 protein: CASSLTGNQPQHF
CDR3 length: 15; D gene: NA; V gene: TRBV4-3; J gene: TRBJ2-1; CDR3 DNA: TGCGCCAGCAGCCAAGTTTTGAGTTCCTACAATGAGCAGTTCTTC; CDR3 protein: CASSQVLSSYNEQFF
CDR3 length: 18; D gene: TRBD2; V gene: TRBV10-3; J gene: TRBJ2-1; CDR3 DNA: TGTGCCATCAGTGGGGGACTAGCGGGAGGGGTCTCCTACAATGAGCAGTTCTTC; CDR3 protein: CAISGGLAGGVSYNEQFF
CDR3 length: 15; D gene: NA; V gene: TRBV28; J gene: TRBJ2-3; CDR3 DNA: TGTGCCAGCAGTCGCGAGGGGGAAGTGCTAGCGACGCAGTATTTT; CDR3 protein: CASSREGEVLATQYF
CDR3 length: 11; D gene: NA; V gene: TRBV10-3; J gene: TRBJ1-2; CDR3 DNA: TGTGCCATCAGGGGCCTTGATGGCTACACCTTC; CDR3 protein: CAIRGLDGYTF